Presented here are 13 T cell receptor beta chains from one specimen sequenced in a study of blood T cell repertoires in COVID-19. Data came from immunoSEQ multiplex PCR; TCRdb stores just in-frame clones and leaves some out. The table records around 58,000 clones, 80% to 90% of them present only once. The source material was PBMCs or T cells enriched from blood (not recorded which). The receptors here all came from a middle-aged woman with acute COVID-19.

The CDR3 protein is CASSLGGTREETQYF. The CDR3 coding sequence is TGCGCCAGCAGCCTCGGGGGGACTCGGGAAGAGACCCAGTACTTC. The V gene is TRBV5-1, the J gene TRBJ2-5, with TRBD2 matching over 7 bases. V dropped 4 bases and J dropped 3; count of bases not matched to a gene: 9. Germline V gene sequence: CDR1 SGHRS, CDR2 YFSETQ. The CDR3 runs 15 residues.

This chain links TRBV24-1 with TRBJ1-5; 7 bases match TRBD1. Losses at the gene ends were 11 bases for V and 3 bases for J; bases not matched to a gene: 6. Germline CDR1 reads KGHDR; CDR2 reads SFDVKD. CDR3 size: 13 residues. CDR3 DNA sequence: TGTGCCAGTACGACAGGGTCCAATCAGCCCCAGCATTTT. The encoded protein is CASTTGSNQPQHF.

The rearrangement uses TRBV6-1 and TRBJ1-2, with unresolved D. The CDR3 spans 15 residues. Trimming removed 1 base from V and 2 bases from J, with 11 bases in between. CDR1 MNHNS and CDR2 SASEGT come from the germline V gene. Written as DNA, the CDR3 is TGTGCCAGCAGTGAAGGGCCGGGGAGGAACTATGGCTACACCTTC. Translated: CASSEGPGRNYGYTF.

J is TRBJ1-5 and V is TRBV6-2 or TRBV6-3, with 12 positions matching TRBD1. Looked up from germline, CDR1 is MNHEY and CDR2 is SVGEGT. V was clipped by 6 bases and J by 7 bases; unmatched bases: 16. CDR3 length equals 18 residues. CDR3 loop: CASSPFTGTGGAEQPQHF. DNA of the CDR3: TGTGCCAGCAGCCCTTTTACCGGGACAGGGGGCGCGGAGCAGCCCCAGCATTTT.

This chain joins TRBV28 and TRBJ2-7; D unclear. The V and J ends lost 4 bases and 3 bases respectively, with 19 bases between them. CDR3 size: 16 residues. Germline V lookup: CDR1 MDHEN, CDR2 SYDVKM. This chain's CDR3 is CASSSFGVYPYYEQYF. DNA of the CDR3: TGTGCCAGCAGTTCTTTCGGAGTCTATCCCTACTACGAGCAGTACTTC.

The chain joins TRBV5-5 to TRBJ2-5, with TRBD2 identical over 7 bases. The V and J ends lost 4 bases and 2 bases, in that order; junction bases with no gene match: 5. CDR3 size: 14 residues. Germline values: CDR1 SGHKS, CDR2 YYEKEE (reference sequence). This CDR3 is CASSPGGGQETQYF. The DNA of the CDR3 is TGTGCCAGCAGCCCCGGGGGAGGGCAAGAGACCCAGTACTTC.

The chain combines TRBV5-4 with TRBJ2-5; D is ambiguous. The CDR3 covers 16 residues. Germline CDR1 SGHNT, CDR2 YYREEE (reference sequence). V dropped 0 bases and J dropped 1 base, with 13 bases sitting between them. The CDR3 region has the DNA TGTGCCAGCAGCTTGGGCTACGGCGGAGCCCAAGAGACCCAGTACTTC. Encoded protein: CASSLGYGGAQETQYF.

The chain joins TRBV19 to TRBJ2-1; the match to TRBD2 covers 8 bases. The germline gives CDR1 LNHDA, CDR2 SQIVND (reference sequence). The junction had 10 bases not matched to a gene; V was cut back by 5 bases and J by 4 bases. CDR3 size: 16 residues. The DNA of the CDR3 is TGTGCCAGTAGTTGGAGGCTAGCGGGTTATTACAATGAGCAGTTCTTC. It specifies CASSWRLAGYYNEQFF.

The CDR3 spells CASSLNRITDTQYF. CDR3 nucleotides: TGTGCCAGCAGCTTAAACAGGATCACAGATACGCAGTATTTT. This rearrangement joins TRBV7-8 to TRBJ2-3, with D possibly matching TRBD1 (5 bases). Germline V CDR1 and CDR2: SGHVS, FQNEAQ. Trimming cost V 2 bases and J 2 bases, with 8 bases left between them. There are 14 residues in the CDR3.

V and J are TRBV19 and TRBJ1-5; TRBD1 matches at 8 bases. The CDR3 loop spans 14 amino acids. The ends lost 6 bases at V and 4 bases at J; junction bases unmatched: 5. Germline V gene sequence: CDR1 LNHDA, CDR2 SQIVND (reference sequence). DNA for the CDR3: TGTGCCAGTAGCCTACACAGGGGGAATCAGCCCCAGCATTTT. This translates into CASSLHRGNQPQHF. The whole variable domain, filled in from reference TRBV19 and TRBJ1-5, reads DGGITQSPKYLFRKEGQNVTLSCEQNLNHDAMYWYRQDPGQGLRLIYYSQIVNDFQKGDIAEGYSVSREKKESFPLTVTSAQKNPTAFYLCASSLHRGNQPQHFGDGTRLSIL.

V usage is TRBV7-3 and J usage is TRBJ2-1, with TRBD2 matching over 12 bases. Germline CDR1 SGHTA, CDR2 FQGTGA. The V and J ends lost 3 bases and 6 bases, in that order; junction bases with no gene match: 6. This CDR3 is 16 amino acids long. The CDR3, as DNA: TGTGCCAGCAGCTTCTCCGCTAGCGGGGGGGGCAATGAGCAGTTCTTC. Translating gives CASSFSASGGGNEQFF.

The CDR3 loop reads CASSYRGTGIHYGYTF. The CDR3 DNA is TGTGCCAGCAGTTACCGGGGGACAGGGATCCACTATGGCTACACCTTC. The rearrangement joins TRBV6-5 to TRBJ1-2, with 9 bases that match TRBD1. CDR3 length equals 16 residues. Germline-derived CDR1 and CDR2 are MNHEY and SVGAGI. Unmatched junction bases numbered 7, after V lost 2 bases and J lost 3 bases.

This clone is medium-sized. The chain is built from TRBV7-6 and TRBJ2-1; 7 bases match TRBD2. The CDR3 runs to 13 residues. V was pared by 3 bases and J by 5 bases, with 1 base of the junction left unmatched. Germline loops: CDR1 SGHVS, CDR2 FNYEAQ. The CDR3 DNA is TGTGCCAGCAGCTTCGGGACTAACAATGAGCAGTTCTTC. Its translation: CASSFGTNNEQFF.